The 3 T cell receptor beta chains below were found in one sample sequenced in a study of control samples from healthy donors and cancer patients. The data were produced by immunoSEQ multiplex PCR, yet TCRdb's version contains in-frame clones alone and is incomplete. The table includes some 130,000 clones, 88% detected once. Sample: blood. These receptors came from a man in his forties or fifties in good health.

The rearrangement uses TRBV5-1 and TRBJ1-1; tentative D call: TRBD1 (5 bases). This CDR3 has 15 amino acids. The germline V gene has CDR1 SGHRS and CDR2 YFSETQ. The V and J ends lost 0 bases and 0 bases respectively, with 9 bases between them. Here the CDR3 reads CASSLVIGVNTEAFF. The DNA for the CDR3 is TGCGCCAGCAGCTTGGTTATAGGGGTGAACACTGAAGCTTTCTTT.

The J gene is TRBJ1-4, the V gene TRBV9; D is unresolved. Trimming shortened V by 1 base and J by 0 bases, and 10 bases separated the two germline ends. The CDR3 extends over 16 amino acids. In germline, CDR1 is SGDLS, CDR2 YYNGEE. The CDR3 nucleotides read TGTGCCAGCAGCGTAAGGGAGGGATCAACTAATGAAAAACTGTTTTTT. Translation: CASSVREGSTNEKLFF.

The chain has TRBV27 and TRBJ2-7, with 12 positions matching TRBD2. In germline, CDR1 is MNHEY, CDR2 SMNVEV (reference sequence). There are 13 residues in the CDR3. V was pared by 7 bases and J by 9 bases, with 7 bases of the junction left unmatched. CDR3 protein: CASKPSGGATQYF. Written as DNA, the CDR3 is TGTGCCAGCAAGCCTAGCGGGGGGGCGACGCAGTACTTC.